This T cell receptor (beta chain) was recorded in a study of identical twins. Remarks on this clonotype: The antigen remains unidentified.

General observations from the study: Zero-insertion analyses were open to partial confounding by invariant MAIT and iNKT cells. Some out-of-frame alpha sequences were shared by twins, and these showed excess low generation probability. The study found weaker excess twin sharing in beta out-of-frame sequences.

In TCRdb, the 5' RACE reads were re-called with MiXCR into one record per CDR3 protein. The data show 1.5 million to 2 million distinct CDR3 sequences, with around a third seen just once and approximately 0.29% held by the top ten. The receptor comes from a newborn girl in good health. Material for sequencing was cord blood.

CDR3 in amino acids: CASSQVYILASYEQYF. The DNA of the CDR3 is TGCGCCAGCAGCCAAGTCTATATTCTAGCTTCCTACGAGCAGTACTTC. The chain links TRBV4-1 to TRBJ2-7; tentatively, D is TRBD2 (5 bases). This CDR3 contains 16 residues. With 1 base removed from V and 1 base from J, the gap between germline ends came to 14 bases. Germline CDR1 reads MGHRA; CDR2 reads YSYEKL.